This T cell receptor (beta chain) was found in a study of T cells after yellow fever vaccination (dated by TCRdb to about 2019). Context from the whole study: The SMART-Seq v4 Ultra Low Input RNA kit was used to prepare libraries from fractions with low cell numbers. To follow T-cell clones before and after both primary and booster YFV17D yellow fever vaccination, bulk TCR alpha and beta repertoires underwent longitudinal sequencing. Blood was collected at multiple timepoints before and after primary and secondary immunization, and bulk PBMC replicates and cell subsets were isolated. Two healthy male donors made up the cohort, one aged 18 to 29 years and the other aged 30 to 40 years.

From a lookup of the germline V gene, CDR1 and CDR2 are SGDLS and YYNGEE. The CDR3 has 13 amino acids, counting the end cysteine and phenylalanine. Only the CDR3 DNA is retained, 39 bases long and in frame from the first base. The germline V end is reduced by 4 bases and the J end by 6 bases; junction bases left unmatched: 6. Read against the paper, the sample's treatment or condition label means: live attenuated yellow fever vaccine strain. At each blood-draw timepoint, two biological replicates of bulk PBMCs were obtained. A standard Ficoll-Paque protocol was used to isolate PBMCs from peripheral blood. TriZol was used to extract RNA from bulk PBMCs, CD4 and CD8 fractions, and dextramer-positive and dextramer-negative fractions. Notes on this clonotype: Its antigen is still unknown. Base qualities are not provided; no much larger clone lies one nucleotide away.

Study-wide findings and limitations: The secondary T-cell response was weaker than the primary response but faster, peaking on day 5 instead of day 15. Computational filtering was needed because FACS-sorted repertoires could contain abundant contaminating clonotypes from the bulk population. Most clones expanded after primary vaccination were re-detected after the booster (about 96% of CD4 and about 88% of CD8), suggesting broad memory maintenance. Only a couple of donors were included in the study, so the extent to which the findings can be generalized is limited. A small fraction of clonotypes appeared in both the CD4 and CD8 compartments, likely as a result of convergent recombination.

Sequencing instrument: Illumina NovaSeq 6000. TCR cDNA was synthesized by 5'RACE template switching, which introduced a universal primer site and unique molecular identifiers. Priming of cDNA synthesis was performed from both the TCR alpha and TCR beta constant segments. Library amplification involved two PCR steps, and the second step added sample barcodes and sequencing adapters. Libraries were sequenced on Illumina HiSeq 2500 (2x100 bp) or NovaSeq (2x150 bp). In the original analysis: Demultiplexing of reads and collapsing into UMI consensus sequences were performed with MIGEC, and V(D)J alignment was carried out with MiXCR. Clonotypes responding to the vaccine were identified with edgeR on replicate PBMC samples, with the criteria of FDR below 0.01 and a log2 fold change above 5 up to day 15. CD4 or CD8 identity was assigned to each bulk clonotype according to whether the clonotype was present at higher abundance in the sequenced CD4 repertoire or the sequenced CD8 repertoire. TCRdb itself trimmed the public reads at Q25 with fastp, ran MiXCR and retained productive beta chains. Here each entry gathers all rows of one CDR3 protein and keeps the most common genes and DNA. TCRdb assigned the V and J calls; the authors' analysis was not used. Within this sample are 250,000 to 350,000 distinct CDR3 sequences, with approximately 4% of them counted one time only. The biggest ten clones account for approximately 19% of the sample.

The rearrangement combines TRBV9 with TRBJ2-5, with TRBD2 identical over 7 junction bases. Here the sequenced sample was PBMCs, taken 15 days after the yellow fever booster vaccination. This TCR came from a man aged 18 to 29 who received the YFV17D yellow fever vaccine. The CDR3 reads CASSPAGMKTQYF. In nucleotide form, the sequence is TGTGCCAGCAGCCCAGCGGGGATGAAGACCCAGTACTTC.